A single sample is the source of the 17 T cell receptor beta chains below, sequenced in a study of blood T cell repertoires in COVID-19. Profiling relied on immunoSEQ multiplex PCR, and the TCRdb table lists in-frame clones only, not all of them. Here the sample spans fewer than 150,000 clones, roughly 71% being singletons. Sequenced sample: peripheral blood. The receptors originated from a man at least 80 years old with acute or convalescent COVID-19.

This chain connects TRBV18 to TRBJ2-5; no clear D gene. Germline loops: CDR1 KGHSH, CDR2 LQKENI. V was pared by 3 bases and J by 5 bases, with 13 bases between. This CDR3 is 14 amino acids long. CDR3 nucleotides: TGTGCCAGCTCACCCGAGCAGGTGGCCGAGACCCAGTACTTC. Encoded protein: CASSPEQVAETQYF.

The chain uses TRBV5-4 and TRBJ2-7, with 10 bases matching TRBD1. This CDR3 contains 16 residues. Germline CDR1 SGHNT, CDR2 YYREEE (reference sequence). J lost 2 bases, V lost 0 bases, and 5 bases had no gene match. This CDR3 is CASSLGGTGVTYEQYF. DNA of the CDR3: TGTGCCAGCAGCTTGGGAGGGACAGGGGTCACCTACGAGCAGTACTTC.

The chain links TRBV27 to TRBJ2-3, with D perhaps TRBD1 (6 bases). With 3 bases removed from V and 4 bases from J, the gap between germline ends came to 8 bases. The CDR3 loop spans 13 amino acids. Per germline, CDR1 MNHEY and CDR2 SMNVEV (reference sequence). CDR3 bases: TGTGCCAGCAGTTTTACAGGGTCAGATACGCAGTATTTT. It specifies CASSFTGSDTQYF.

This rearrangement joins TRBV6-5 to TRBJ1-1, with unresolved D. V was cut by 6 bases and J by 0 bases, with 5 bases left in between. The CDR3 spans 12 residues. The germline V gene has CDR1 MNHEY and CDR2 SVGAGI. CDR3 nucleotide sequence: TGTGCCAGCAGACAAATGAACACTGAAGCTTTCTTT. This codes for CASRQMNTEAFF.

The genes are TRBV28 and TRBJ1-2; D is unclear. Trimming left V 4 bases short and J 3 bases short, with 6 bases between. The CDR3 totals 12 residues. Germline values: CDR1 MDHEN, CDR2 SYDVKM. The CDR3: CASSWTDYGYTF. CDR3 in DNA: TGTGCCAGCAGTTGGACTGACTATGGCTACACCTTC.

This clone appeared a few times. The chain recombines TRBV7-9 with TRBJ1-5; 10 positions agree with TRBD1. The CDR3 has 15 amino acids. V was clipped by 3 bases and J by 8 bases; unmatched bases: 7. The germline gives CDR1 SEHNR, CDR2 FQNEAQ (reference sequence). CDR3: CASSFDRGPPEPQHF. Here the CDR3 DNA reads TGTGCCAGCAGCTTTGACAGGGGGCCCCCTGAGCCCCAGCATTTT.

V and J are TRBV5-4 and TRBJ2-5; 7 nucleotides match TRBD1. The germline V gene encodes CDR1 SGHNT and CDR2 YYREEE (reference sequence). This CDR3 has 15 amino acids. J lost 0 bases, V lost 4 bases, and 6 bases had no gene match. The CDR3 sequence: CASSPGDRNQETQYF. The CDR3 region has the DNA TGTGCCAGCAGCCCCGGGGACAGAAACCAAGAGACCCAGTACTTC.

The chain is built from TRBV5-5 and TRBJ2-3, with 7 positions matching TRBD2. Germline assignment: CDR1 SGHKS and CDR2 YYEKEE (reference sequence). Trimming took 0 bases from V and 5 from J; bases not matched to a gene: 12. The length of the CDR3 is 17 residues. The DNA of the CDR3 is TGTGCCAGCAGCTTGGGCCCTCCTCTAGCGGTAGGAGATACGCAGTATTTT. It specifies CASSLGPPLAVGDTQYF.

V and J are TRBV5-4 and TRBJ1-2; TRBD1 agrees at 9 bases. Germline V gives CDR1 SGHNT, CDR2 YYREEE (reference sequence). This CDR3 contains 15 residues. V was pared by 5 bases and J by 4 bases, with 9 bases of the junction left unmatched. CDR3 DNA sequence: TGTGCCAGCAGATGGGGACAGGGCTCCTCCTATGGCTACACCTTC. As protein: CASRWGQGSSYGYTF.

The rearrangement uses TRBV12-3 or TRBV12-4 and TRBJ1-2; D is possibly TRBD1 (6 bases). The CDR3 sequence is 13 residues long. The V end was cut by 2 bases, the J end by 4 bases, with 8 bases between. The CDR3 reads CASSLRGGYGYTF. The CDR3 DNA reads as TGTGCCAGCAGTTTAAGAGGGGGCTATGGCTACACCTTC.

The chain couples TRBV7-2 to TRBJ1-1, with D uncertain. The CDR3 has 13 residues. Germline CDR1 and CDR2: SGHTA and FQGNSA. Deletions cut 3 bases from V and 1 base from J, with 6 bases between. The CDR3 sequence is CASSFVWNTEAFF. In DNA form, the CDR3 reads TGTGCCAGCAGCTTCGTCTGGAACACTGAAGCTTTCTTT.

The chain links TRBV5-1 to TRBJ2-7, with 8 bases matching TRBD1. The CDR3 is 14 amino acids. CDR1 and CDR2 (germline): SGHRS, YFSETQ. Trimming removed 4 bases from V and 5 bases from J; junction bases left unmatched: 8. Here the CDR3 DNA reads TGCGCCAGCAGCGAGCGGCAGGGGGCCGACGAGCAGTACTTC. Translated: CASSERQGADEQYF. Full variable domain (outside the CDR3, taken from reference TRBV5-1 and TRBJ2-7): KAGVTQTPRYLIKTRGQQVTLSCSPISGHRSVSWYQQTPGQGLQFLFEYFSETQRNKGNFPGRFSGRQFSNSRSEMNVSTLELGDSALYLCASSERQGADEQYFGPGTRLTVT.

V gene TRBV11-1 combines with J gene TRBJ2-3; perhaps TRBD1 as D (6 bases). The germline V and J ends were trimmed by 1 base and 0 bases, with 8 bases remaining between them. CDR1 SGHAT and CDR2 FQDESV come from the germline V gene (reference sequence). The CDR3 loop spans 15 amino acids. DNA of the CDR3: TGTGCCAGCAGCTTAGTGAGGGGGAGCACAGATACGCAGTATTTT. Translation gives CASSLVRGSTDTQYF.

The rearrangement uses TRBV30 and TRBJ1-1; D ambiguous. Deletions cut 0 bases from V and 6 bases from J, with 5 bases between. Per germline, CDR1 GTSNPN and CDR2 SVGIG (reference sequence). The CDR3 has 11 residues. CDR3 bases: TGTGCCTGGAGTGTCTCGGCTGAAGCTTTCTTT. Protein: CAWSVSAEAFF.

The chain combines TRBV10-3 with TRBJ1-2, with D perhaps matching TRBD1 (6 bases). V lost 2 bases and J 2 bases, leaving 12 bases between the germline ends. The CDR3 has 15 amino acids. Germline V CDR1 and CDR2: ENHRY, SYGVKD. The CDR3 region is CAISEKAGANYGYTF. Here the CDR3 DNA reads TGTGCCATCAGTGAGAAGGCAGGGGCCAACTATGGCTACACCTTC.

The rearrangement uses TRBV3-1 (or the pseudogene TRBV3-2) and TRBJ1-1; possibly TRBD1 for D (5 bases). Trimming pared 7 bases from V and 4 bases from J, leaving 22 bases between. Germline V gives CDR1 LGHDT, CDR2 YNNKEL (reference sequence). The CDR3 covers 16 residues. CDR3 region: CASTPDNGGARTEAFF. In DNA, the CDR3 is TGTGCCAGCACCCCTGATAATGGAGGGGCGCGCACTGAAGCTTTCTTT.

A few counts support this clone. CDR3 in amino acids: CASSSDRVYGYTF. The CDR3 DNA reads TGTGCCAGCAGCTCCGACAGGGTCTATGGCTACACCTTC. The genes are TRBV7-9 and TRBJ1-2; 7 positions agree with TRBD1. This CDR3 region has 13 residues. The V gene's germline CDR1 is SEHNR and CDR2 FQNEAQ (reference sequence). V dropped 4 bases and J dropped 4; count of bases not matched to a gene: 3.